This T cell receptor (beta chain) came from a study of regulatory T cells in long-lasting Graves disease. On the study more broadly: Newly diagnosed Graves' patients had taken antithyroid drugs under 3 months.

Through Arm-PCR of CDR3 regions and iRepertoire HTBI primers, TCR beta libraries were built. Study processing details: 62 TRBV and 11 to 15 TRBJ segments were identified across samples. From the multiplex PCR reads, TCRdb called clonotypes with MiXCR, one entry per CDR3 protein. V and J calls and clone size were set by TCRdb, not the authors. Counted here are 300,000 to 400,000 distinct CDR3 sequences, about 18% occurring once; the ten biggest clones make up more than 35%. This clonotype was found many times. Time point given: newly diagnosed GD, antithyroid drugs for less than 3 months. Preparation of the TCR library used RNA extracted from PBMCs. This CDR3 is 14 amino acids long. V was shortened by 2 bases and J by 4 bases, with 12 bases between the two germline ends. The V gene's germline CDR1 is SGHRS and CDR2 YFSETQ.

This chain connects TRBV5-1 to TRBJ2-5, with a weak D call TRBD1 (6 bases). This TCR came from a female donor with Graves disease. The sample here was peripheral blood mononuclear cells (PBMCs), taken at new diagnosis, from a patient treated with antithyroid drugs. The CDR3 DNA is TGCGCCAGCAGCTTACCAGGACAGTTAGAGACCCAGTACTTC. Protein product: CASSLPGQLETQYF.